This T cell receptor beta chain stems from a study of radiation and T cells in renal cell carcinoma. The table came from immunoSEQ multiplex PCR; TCRdb's copy has only in-frame clones and leaves some out. The repertoire holds around 170,000 clones, 88% seen once, with around 11% in the top ten. With respect to this clone: The same CDR3 is also encoded by other DNA sequences in this sample.

Time point given: blood 4 weeks post-SBRT, at nephrectomy. Treatment: 15 Gy SBRT to primary tumor, nephrectomy 4 weeks later. The tumor was a clear cell renal cell carcinoma. The sample in question was blood, obtained from a patient whose treatment included radiotherapy and nephrectomy. The clonotype was recovered from a woman in her forties or fifties with renal cell carcinoma.

CDR3 in amino acids: CASSFGDGELFF. In nucleotides, the CDR3 is TGTGCCAGCAGCTTTGGTGACGGGGAGCTGTTTTTT. J is TRBJ2-2 and V is TRBV7-9; D is uncertain. Between the trimmed V and J ends, which lost 3 bases and 7 bases, there was a span of 6 bases. This CDR3 is 12 amino acids long. The germline gives CDR1 SEHNR, CDR2 FQNEAQ (reference sequence).